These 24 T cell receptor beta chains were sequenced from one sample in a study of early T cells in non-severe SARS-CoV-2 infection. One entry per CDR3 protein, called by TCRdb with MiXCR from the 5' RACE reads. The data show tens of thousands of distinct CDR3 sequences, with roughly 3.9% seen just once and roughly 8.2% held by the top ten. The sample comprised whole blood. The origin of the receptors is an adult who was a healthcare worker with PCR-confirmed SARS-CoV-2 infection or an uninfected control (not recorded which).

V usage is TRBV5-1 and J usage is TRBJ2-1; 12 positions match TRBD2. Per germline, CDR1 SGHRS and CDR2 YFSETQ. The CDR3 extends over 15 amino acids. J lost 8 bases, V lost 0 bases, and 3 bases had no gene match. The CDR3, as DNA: TGCGCCAGCAGCTTGGGGACTAGCGGGAACGATGAGCAGTTCTTC. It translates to CASSLGTSGNDEQFF.

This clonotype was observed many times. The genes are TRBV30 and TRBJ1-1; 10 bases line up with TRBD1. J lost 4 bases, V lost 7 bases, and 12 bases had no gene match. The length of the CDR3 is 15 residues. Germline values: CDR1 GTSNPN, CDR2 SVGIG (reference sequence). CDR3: CASTNRDRGSTEAFF. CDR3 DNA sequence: TGTGCCTCTACCAACCGGGACAGGGGATCCACTGAAGCTTTCTTT.

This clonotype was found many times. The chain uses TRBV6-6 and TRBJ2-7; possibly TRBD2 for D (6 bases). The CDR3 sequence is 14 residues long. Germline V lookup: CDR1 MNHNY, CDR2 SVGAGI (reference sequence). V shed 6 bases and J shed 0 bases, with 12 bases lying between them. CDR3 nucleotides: TGTGCCAGCAGCCGGGACTCCATCTCCTACGAGCAGTACTTC. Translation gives CASSRDSISYEQYF.

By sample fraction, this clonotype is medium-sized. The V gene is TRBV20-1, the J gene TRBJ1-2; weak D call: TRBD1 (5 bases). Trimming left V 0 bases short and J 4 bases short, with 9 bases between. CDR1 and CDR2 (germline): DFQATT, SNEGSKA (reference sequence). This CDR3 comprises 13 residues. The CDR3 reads CSARDKGLYGYTF. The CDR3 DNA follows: TGCAGTGCTAGAGATAAGGGGCTCTATGGCTACACCTTC.

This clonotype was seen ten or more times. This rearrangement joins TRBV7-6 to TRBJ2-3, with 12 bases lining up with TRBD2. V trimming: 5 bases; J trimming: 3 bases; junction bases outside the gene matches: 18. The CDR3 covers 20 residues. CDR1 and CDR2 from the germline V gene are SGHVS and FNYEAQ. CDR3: CASSPSGLTSGRGWTDTQYF. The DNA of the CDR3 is TGTGCCAGCAGCCCATCGGGCCTGACTAGCGGGAGAGGGTGGACAGATACGCAGTATTTT.

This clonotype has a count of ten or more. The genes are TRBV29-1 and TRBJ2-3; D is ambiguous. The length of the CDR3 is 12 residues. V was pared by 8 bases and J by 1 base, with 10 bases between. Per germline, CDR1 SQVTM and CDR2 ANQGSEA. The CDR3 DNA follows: TGCAGCACTCGCCAGGGCACAGATACGCAGTATTTT. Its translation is CSTRQGTDTQYF.

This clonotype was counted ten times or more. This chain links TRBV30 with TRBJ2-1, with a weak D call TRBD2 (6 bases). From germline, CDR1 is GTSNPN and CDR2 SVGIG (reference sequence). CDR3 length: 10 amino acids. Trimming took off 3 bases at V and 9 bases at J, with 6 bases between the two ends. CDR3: CAWREGEQFF. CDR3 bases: TGTGCCTGGAGGGAGGGTGAGCAGTTCTTC.

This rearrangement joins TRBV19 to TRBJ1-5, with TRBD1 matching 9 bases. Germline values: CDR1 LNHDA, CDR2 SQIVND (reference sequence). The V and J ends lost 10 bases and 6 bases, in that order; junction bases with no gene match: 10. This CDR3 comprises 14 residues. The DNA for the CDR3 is TGTGCCACTCAAGATAACAGGGGGCGTCAGCCCCAGCATTTT. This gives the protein CATQDNRGRQPQHF.

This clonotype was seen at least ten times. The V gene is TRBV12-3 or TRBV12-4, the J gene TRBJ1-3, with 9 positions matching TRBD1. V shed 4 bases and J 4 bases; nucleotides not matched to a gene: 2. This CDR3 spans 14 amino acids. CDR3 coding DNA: TGTGCCAGCAGTTACAGGGGGCTAGGAAACACCATATATTTT. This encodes CASSYRGLGNTIYF.

The CDR3 DNA follows: TGCAGCGTTTACAGACAGGGGAGCTCCTACGAGCAGTACTTC. Amino acid sequence: CSVYRQGSSYEQYF. V gene TRBV29-1 combines with J gene TRBJ2-7; 8 bases match TRBD1. The ends lost 5 bases at V and 0 bases at J; junction bases unmatched: 6. The CDR3 loop spans 14 amino acids. The germline CDR1 and CDR2 sequences are SQVTM and ANQGSEA.

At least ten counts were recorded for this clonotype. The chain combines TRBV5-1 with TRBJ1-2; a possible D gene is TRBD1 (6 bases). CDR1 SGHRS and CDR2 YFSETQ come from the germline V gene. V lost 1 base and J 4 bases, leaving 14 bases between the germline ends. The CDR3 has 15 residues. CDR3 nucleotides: TGCGCCAGCAGCTTGTCCGGGGGCGCGGCCTATGGCTACACCTTC. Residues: CASSLSGGAAYGYTF.

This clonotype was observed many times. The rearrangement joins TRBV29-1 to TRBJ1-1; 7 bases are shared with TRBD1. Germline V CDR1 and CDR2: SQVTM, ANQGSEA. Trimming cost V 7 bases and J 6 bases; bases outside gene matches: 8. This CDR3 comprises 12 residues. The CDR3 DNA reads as TGCAGCGCCCGAACAGGGGCACCTGAAGCTTTCTTT. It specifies CSARTGAPEAFF.

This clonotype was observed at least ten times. The CDR3 here is CASSLRGQYEQYF. The CDR3 DNA sequence: TGTGCCAGCAGCTTAAGGGGACAGTACGAGCAGTACTTC. V and J are TRBV7-9 and TRBJ2-7; the match to TRBD1 covers 7 bases. The CDR3 runs to 13 residues. Germline assignment: CDR1 SEHNR and CDR2 FQNEAQ (reference sequence). J gave up 4 bases and V 2 bases, and 2 bases lay outside the gene matches.

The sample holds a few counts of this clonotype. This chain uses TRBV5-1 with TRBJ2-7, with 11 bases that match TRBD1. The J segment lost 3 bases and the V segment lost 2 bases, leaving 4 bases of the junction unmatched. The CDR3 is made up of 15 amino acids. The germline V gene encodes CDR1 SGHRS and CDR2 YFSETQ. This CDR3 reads CASSFYGTGGYEQYF. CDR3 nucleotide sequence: TGCGCCAGCAGCTTTTACGGGACAGGGGGCTACGAGCAGTACTTC.

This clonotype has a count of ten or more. CDR3 sequence (DNA): TGTGCCAGCAGCCGCCCGGGACTAGCGGACCGCTCCTACGAGCAGTACTTC. This encodes CASSRPGLADRSYEQYF. This chain joins TRBV7-2 and TRBJ2-7; 11 nucleotides align to TRBD2. The CDR3 has 17 amino acids. In germline, CDR1 is SGHTA, CDR2 FQGNSA. The trim removed 5 bases at V and 0 bases at J, leaving 9 bases unmatched.

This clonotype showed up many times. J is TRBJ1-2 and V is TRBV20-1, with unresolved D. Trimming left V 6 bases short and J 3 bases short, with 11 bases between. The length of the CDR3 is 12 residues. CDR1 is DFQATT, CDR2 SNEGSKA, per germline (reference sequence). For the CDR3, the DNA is TGCAGTGCAACGCCCAATTACTATGGCTACACCTTC. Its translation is CSATPNYYGYTF.

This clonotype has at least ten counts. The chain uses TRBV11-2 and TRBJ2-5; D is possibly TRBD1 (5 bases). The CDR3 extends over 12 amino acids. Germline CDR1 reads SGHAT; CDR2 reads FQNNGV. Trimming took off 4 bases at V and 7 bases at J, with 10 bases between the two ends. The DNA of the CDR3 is TGTGCCAGCAGCTCTCAAAGGGGGACCCAGTACTTC. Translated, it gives CASSSQRGTQYF.

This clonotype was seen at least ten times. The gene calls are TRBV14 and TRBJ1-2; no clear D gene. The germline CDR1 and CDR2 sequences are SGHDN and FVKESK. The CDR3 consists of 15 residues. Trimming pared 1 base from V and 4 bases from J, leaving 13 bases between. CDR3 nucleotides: TGTGCCAGCAGCCAAGGCCTGGGTATTGGCTATGGCTACACCTTC. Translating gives CASSQGLGIGYGYTF.

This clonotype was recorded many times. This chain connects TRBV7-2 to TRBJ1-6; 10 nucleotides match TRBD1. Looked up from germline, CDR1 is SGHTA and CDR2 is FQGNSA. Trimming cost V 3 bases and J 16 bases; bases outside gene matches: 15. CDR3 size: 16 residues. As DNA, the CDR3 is TGTGCCAGCAGCTTGGCACCCGGGACAGGGGCCTTCTCGCTCCACTTT. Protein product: CASSLAPGTGAFSLHF. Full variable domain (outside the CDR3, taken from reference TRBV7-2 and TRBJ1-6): GAGVSQSPSNKVTEKGKDVELRCDPISGHTALYWYRQSLGQGLEFLIYFQGNSAPDKSGLPSDRFSAERTGGSVSTLTIQRTQQEDSAVYLCASSLAPGTGAFSLHFGNGTRLTVT.

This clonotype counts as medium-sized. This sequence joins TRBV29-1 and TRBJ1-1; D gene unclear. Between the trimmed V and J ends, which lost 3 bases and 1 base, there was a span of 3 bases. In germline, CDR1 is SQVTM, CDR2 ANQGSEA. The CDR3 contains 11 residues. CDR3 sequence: CSVDKNTEAFF. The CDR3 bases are TGCAGCGTTGATAAGAACACTGAAGCTTTCTTT.

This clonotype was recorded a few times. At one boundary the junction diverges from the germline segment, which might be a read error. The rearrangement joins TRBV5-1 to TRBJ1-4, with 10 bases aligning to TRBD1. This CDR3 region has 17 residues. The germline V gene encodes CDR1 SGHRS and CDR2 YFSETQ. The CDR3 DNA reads TGCGCCAGCAGCTATACCCCCGGGACAGGGGATAATAAAAAACTGTTTTTT. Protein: CASSYTPGTGDNKKLFF.

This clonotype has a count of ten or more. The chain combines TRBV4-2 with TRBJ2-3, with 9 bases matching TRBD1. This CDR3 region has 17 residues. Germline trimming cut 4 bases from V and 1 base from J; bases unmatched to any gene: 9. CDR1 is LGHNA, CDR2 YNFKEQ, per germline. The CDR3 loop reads CASSPKEGTGRTDTQYF. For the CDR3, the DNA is TGTGCCAGCAGCCCGAAGGAGGGGACAGGGCGCACAGATACGCAGTATTTT.

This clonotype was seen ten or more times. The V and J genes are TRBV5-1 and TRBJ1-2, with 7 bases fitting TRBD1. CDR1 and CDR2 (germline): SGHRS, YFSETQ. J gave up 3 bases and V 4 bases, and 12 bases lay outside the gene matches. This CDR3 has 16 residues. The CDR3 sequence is CASSRQGGGRDYGYTF. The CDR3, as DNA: TGCGCCAGCAGCCGACAGGGAGGAGGACGGGACTATGGCTACACCTTC.

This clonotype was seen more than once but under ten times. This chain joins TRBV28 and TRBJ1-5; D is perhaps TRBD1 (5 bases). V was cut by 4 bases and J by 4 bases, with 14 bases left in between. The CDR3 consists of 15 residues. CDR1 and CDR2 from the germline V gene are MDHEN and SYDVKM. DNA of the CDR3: TGTGCCAGCAGTTCCGTGGGACCGCTAAATCAGCCCCAGCATTTT. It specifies CASSSVGPLNQPQHF.